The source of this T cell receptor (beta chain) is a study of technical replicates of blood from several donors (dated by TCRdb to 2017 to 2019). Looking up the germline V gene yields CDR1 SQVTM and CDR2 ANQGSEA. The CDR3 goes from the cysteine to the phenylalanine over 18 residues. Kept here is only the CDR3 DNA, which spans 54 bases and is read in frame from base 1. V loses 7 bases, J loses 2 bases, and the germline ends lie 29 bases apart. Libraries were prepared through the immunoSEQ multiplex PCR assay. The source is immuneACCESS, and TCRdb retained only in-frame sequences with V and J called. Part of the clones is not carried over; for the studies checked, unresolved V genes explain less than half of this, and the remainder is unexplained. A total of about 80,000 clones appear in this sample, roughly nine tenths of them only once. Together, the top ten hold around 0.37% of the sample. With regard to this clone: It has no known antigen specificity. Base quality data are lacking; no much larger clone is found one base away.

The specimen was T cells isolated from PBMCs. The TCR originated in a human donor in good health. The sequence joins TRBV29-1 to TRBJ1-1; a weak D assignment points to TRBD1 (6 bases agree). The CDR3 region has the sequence CSATGNFGGEAGNTEAFF. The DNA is TGCAGCGCCACAGGGAACTTCGGGGGTGAAGCGGGAAACACTGAAGCTTTCTTT.